The 31 T cell receptor beta chains presented below share a single source sample, sequenced in a study of CD8 T cells in ankylosing spondylitis. Each CDR3 protein gets one entry after TCRdb re-called the 5' RACE reads with MiXCR. This sample has some 200,000 distinct CDR3 sequences, with 10% to 15% found just once. The sequenced sample was blood, either unsorted or a sorted T cell fraction (not recorded which). The receptors stem from a male donor with ankylosing spondylitis or in good health (not recorded which).

This chain uses TRBV21-1 with TRBJ2-5; the table's TRBD1 call for D was not verified on the DNA. TRBV21-1 is termed a pseudogene. This CDR3 region has 19 residues. The DNA of the CDR3 is TGTGCCAGCAGCAAAGTAGACAGGGGGTGGATTGCCCCTAAAGAGACCCAGTACTTC. As protein: CASSKVDRGWIAPKETQYF.

This clonotype was seen only a few times. The chain joins TRBV2 to TRBJ2-7; 7 bases are shared with TRBD1. The CDR3 covers 15 residues. With V trimmed by 6 bases and J by 0 bases, 8 bases remained unmatched. CDR1 and CDR2 from the germline V gene are SNHLY and FYNNEI. The CDR3 is CASRTTGSPSYEQYF. The CDR3 DNA sequence: TGTGCCAGCAGAACGACAGGGTCGCCCTCCTACGAGCAGTACTTC. The entire variable domain, with the rest obtained from reference TRBV2 and TRBJ2-7, is as follows: EPEVTQTPSHQVTQMGQEVILRCVPISNHLYFYWYRQILGQKVEFLVSFYNNEISEKSEIFDDQFSVERPDGSNFTLKIRSTKLEDSAMYFCASRTTGSPSYEQYFGPGTRLTVT.

This clonotype was found a few times. The V gene is TRBV12-3 or TRBV12-4, the J gene TRBJ2-7; the D is unclear. The CDR3 has 12 residues. The V and J ends lost 3 bases and 7 bases respectively, with 10 bases between them. The CDR3 region is CASSFTPAEQYF. The CDR3 coding sequence is TGTGCCAGCAGTTTCACACCAGCGGAGCAGTACTTC.

This clonotype was counted ten times or more. V and J are TRBV11-2 and TRBJ1-1; D possibly corresponds to TRBD1 (5 bases). V was cut by 4 bases and J by 0 bases, with 15 bases left in between. CDR1 is SGHAT, CDR2 FQNNGV, per germline. The CDR3 runs to 16 residues. CDR3 sequence reads: CASSSGPGRLNTEAFF. The CDR3 bases are TGTGCCAGCAGCTCAGGGCCCGGCAGACTGAACACTGAAGCTTTCTTT.

Only a few counts were recorded for this clonotype. The CDR3 DNA is TGTGCCAGCAGCCCGCCCAGGGGCTATGGCTACACCTTC. Amino acids: CASSPPRGYGYTF. The chain links TRBV7-9 to TRBJ1-2; D is perhaps TRBD1 (6 bases). The CDR3 runs 13 residues. The V gene's germline CDR1 is SEHNR and CDR2 FQNEAQ (reference sequence). V lost 5 bases to trimming and J lost 4 bases, with 11 bases between them.

The DNA of the CDR3 is TGTGCCACCAGCGAGGGGGACAGGGGGTTTGAAGAGACCCAGTACTTC. Its protein product is CATSEGDRGFEETQYF. V usage is TRBV15 and J usage is TRBJ2-5, with 11 nucleotides matching TRBD1. The length of the CDR3 is 16 residues. V trimming: 5 bases; J trimming: 3 bases; junction bases outside the gene matches: 8. Germline V lookup: CDR1 LNHNV, CDR2 YYDKDF (reference sequence). The full variable domain, in which reference TRBV15 and TRBJ2-5 provide the parts outside the CDR3, is DAMVIQNPRYQVTQFGKPVTLSCSQTLNHNVMYWYQQKSSQAPKLLFHYYDKDFNNEADTPDNFQSRRPNTSFCFLDIRSPGLGDTAMYLCATSEGDRGFEETQYFGPGTRLLVL.

V and J are TRBV10-3 and TRBJ1-1; TRBD1 is a possible D gene (5 bases). The CDR3 covers 13 residues. In germline, CDR1 is ENHRY, CDR2 SYGVKD. V lost 5 bases, J lost 4 bases, and 11 bases lay in between. The CDR3 region is CAISSYGGTEAFF. As DNA, the CDR3 is TGTGCCATCAGTTCATATGGGGGCACTGAAGCTTTCTTT.

This clonotype was observed a handful of times. This chain uses TRBV7-9 with TRBJ2-7; TRBD2 agrees at 7 bases. V was clipped by 6 bases and J by 5 bases; unmatched bases: 7. This CDR3 contains 13 residues. Germline CDR1 reads SEHNR; CDR2 reads FQNEAQ (reference sequence). Here the CDR3 DNA reads TGTGCCAGCAGTTGGGGGGGATCCCACGAGCAGTACTTC. It encodes CASSWGGSHEQYF.

This clonotype has more than one count but fewer than ten. The chain uses TRBV7-9 and TRBJ1-3; D unclear. The CDR3 extends over 16 amino acids. Germline V gives CDR1 SEHNR, CDR2 FQNEAQ (reference sequence). The ends were cut back, 5 bases at V and 4 bases at J, with 18 bases in the middle. In nucleotides, the CDR3 is TGTGCCAGCAGCCCTCCCTTGGGATCTCGAGGAAACACCATATATTTT. Its translation is CASSPPLGSRGNTIYF.

This clonotype was seen ten or more times. The CDR3 spells CSGDDRGEGNEQFF. The CDR3 nucleotides are TGCAGCGGGGACGACAGGGGCGAGGGGAATGAGCAGTTCTTC. The chain links TRBV29-1 to TRBJ2-1; 8 bases align to TRBD1. V was pared by 7 bases and J by 7 bases, with 12 bases of the junction left unmatched. The CDR3 length is 14 residues. CDR1 and CDR2 (germline): SQVTM, ANQGSEA.

The chain combines TRBV27 with TRBJ1-6; no definite D call. Trimming shortened V by 6 bases and J by 7 bases, and 13 bases separated the two germline ends. Germline-derived CDR1 and CDR2 are MNHEY and SMNVEV (reference sequence). This CDR3 is 14 amino acids long. Written as DNA, the CDR3 is TGTGCCAGCAGGGTGGAGGGAGGCAATTCACCCCTCCACTTT. It is translated as CASRVEGGNSPLHF.

The CDR3 protein is CASRAAMTETQYF. CDR3 DNA: TGTGCCAGCAGGGCAGCTATGACAGAGACCCAGTACTTC. The chain carries TRBV7-7 and TRBJ2-5; D is ambiguous. The CDR3 is 13 residues long. Trimming removed 6 bases from V and 4 bases from J, with 12 bases in between. The germline V gene encodes CDR1 SSHAT and CDR2 FNYEAQ (reference sequence). Filled out from reference TRBV7-7 and TRBJ2-5, the complete variable domain reads GAGVSQSPRYKVTKRGQDVTLRCDPISSHATLYWYQQALGQGPEFLTYFNYEAQPDKSGLPSDRFSAERPEGSISTLTIQRTEQRDSAMYRCASRAAMTETQYFGPGTRLLVL.

This clonotype was recorded a few times. This chain links TRBV29-1 with TRBJ1-2; D is unclear. The CDR3 sequence is 9 residues long. The germline V gene has CDR1 SQVTM and CDR2 ANQGSEA. V lost 4 bases, J lost 4 bases, and 1 base lay in between. In DNA form, the CDR3 reads TGCAGCGTTGGCTATGGCTACACCTTC. This sequence encodes CSVGYGYTF.

The chain couples TRBV2 to TRBJ2-7; no definite D call. V dropped 0 bases and J dropped 0 bases, with 9 bases sitting between them. Germline V CDR1 and CDR2: SNHLY, FYNNEI. The CDR3 is 15 amino acids. The CDR3 spells CASSEAEGASYEQYF. CDR3 DNA: TGTGCCAGCAGTGAAGCGGAAGGAGCCTCCTACGAGCAGTACTTC.

This clonotype was counted a few times. The V call is TRBV10-2, the J call TRBJ2-3, with a tentative D call TRBD1 (6 bases). CDR3 length equals 18 residues. Germline V gene lookup returns CDR1 WSHSY and CDR2 SAAADI. Trimming pared 0 bases from V and 0 bases from J, leaving 16 bases between. CDR3 region: CASSESASGQTSTDTQYF. CDR3 bases: TGCGCCAGCAGTGAGTCTGCTTCGGGACAAACTAGCACAGATACGCAGTATTTT.

This rearrangement joins TRBV6-5 to TRBJ2-1; D is unclear. Germline CDR1 is MNHEY and CDR2 is SVGAGI. CDR3 size: 12 residues. Trimming stripped 4 bases from V and 12 bases from J, with 13 bases between. The CDR3 DNA reads TGTGCCAGCAGTTCTGGCCCCAAAGGGCAGTTCTTC. The encoded protein is CASSSGPKGQFF.

This clonotype was seen repeatedly, ten times or more. The gene calls are TRBV6-5 and TRBJ2-1; perhaps TRBD1 as D (5 bases). Per the germline V gene, CDR1 is MNHEY and CDR2 is SVGAGI. Trimming stripped 2 bases from V and 3 bases from J, with 11 bases between. The CDR3 sequence is 15 residues long. DNA of the CDR3: TGTGCCAGCAGTTACGTCCAGGGTTTCTACAATGAGCAGTTCTTC. Translation gives CASSYVQGFYNEQFF.

The table lists this clonotype with a few counts. The CDR3 reads CASSPVQGPAADEQFF. CDR3 nucleotides: TGTGCCAGCAGTCCGGTCCAGGGGCCCGCCGCCGATGAGCAGTTCTTC. J is TRBJ2-1 and V is TRBV12-3 or TRBV12-4; D might be TRBD1 (6 bases). V shed 5 bases and J shed 8 bases, with 22 bases lying between them. The CDR3 covers 16 residues.

Concerning this clonotype: One end of the junction fails to match germline, which may point to a read error. The chain recombines TRBV6-5 with TRBJ2-7; 8 positions match TRBD1. This CDR3 has 15 amino acids. Germline CDR1 and CDR2: MNHEY and SVGAGI. The CDR3 reads CASCYGAGGLYEQYF. The CDR3 DNA sequence: TGTGCCAGCTGTTACGGGGCAGGGGGCCTCTACGAGCAGTACTTC.

This clonotype was counted ten times or more. This rearrangement joins TRBV10-3 to TRBJ2-5, with 7 bases aligning to TRBD1. Trimming at V came to 0 bases and at J to 0 bases, leaving 4 bases not matched to a gene. CDR1 and CDR2 (germline): ENHRY, SYGVKD. This CDR3 contains 16 residues. CDR3 loop: CAISESGQTDQETQYF. The CDR3 DNA reads as TGTGCCATCAGTGAGTCGGGACAGACTGACCAAGAGACCCAGTACTTC.

The chain joins TRBV5-8 to TRBJ1-1, with 9 bases fitting TRBD1. CDR3 length: 17 residues. The germline gives CDR1 SGHTS, CDR2 YDEGEE. The V and J ends lost 3 bases and 6 bases, in that order; junction bases with no gene match: 15. The CDR3 DNA reads TGTGCCAGCAGCTCATCCCCGGGACAGGGAAGTTGGTCTGAAGCTTTCTTT. As protein: CASSSSPGQGSWSEAFF. Supplemented by reference TRBV5-8 and TRBJ1-1, the full variable domain reads EAGVTQSPTHLIKTRGQQATLRCSPISGHTSVYWYQQALGLGLQFLLWYDEGEERNRGNFPPRFSGRQFPNYSSELNVNALELEDSALYLCASSSSPGQGSWSEAFFGQGTRLTVV.

The sample holds a few counts of this clonotype. The chain carries TRBV12-3 or TRBV12-4 and TRBJ2-1; no clear D gene. Trimming removed 3 bases at V and 10 bases at J, with 22 bases between. There are 16 residues in the CDR3. CDR3 coding DNA: TGTGCCAGCAGTTTTAGCCCTACACCTGGGGATGGGGAGCAGTTCTTC. Protein sequence: CASSFSPTPGDGEQFF.

This clonotype was observed a handful of times. The rearrangement links TRBV12-3 or TRBV12-4 to TRBJ2-3; TRBD2 aligns across 11 bases. Trimming cost V 6 bases and J 4 bases; bases outside gene matches: 3. The CDR3 has 14 amino acids. The CDR3 nucleotides read TGTGCCAGCAGAATAGCGGGAGGGGCAGATACGCAGTATTTT. Protein product: CASRIAGGADTQYF.

A few counts support this clonotype. V is TRBV6-1 and J is TRBJ2-7, with 10 positions matching TRBD2. The CDR3 totals 15 residues. Germline V lookup: CDR1 MNHNS, CDR2 SASEGT. V lost 7 bases, J lost 2 bases, and 8 bases stayed unmatched. The CDR3 DNA sequence: TGTGCCAGCATTGCCGGACTAGCGGTTCCCTACGAGCAGTACTTC. Translated, it gives CASIAGLAVPYEQYF.

This clonotype appeared a few times. V is TRBV5-6 and J is TRBJ1-4; weak D call: TRBD1 (5 bases). The V gene's germline CDR1 is SGHDT and CDR2 YYEEEE. The CDR3 contains 15 residues. With 4 bases removed from V and 13 bases from J, the gap between germline ends came to 23 bases. The CDR3 nucleotides are TGTGCCAGCAGCGACGGGGGAGGCCCCGGAAAAGGACTGTTTTTT. This sequence encodes CASSDGGGPGKGLFF.

This sequence joins TRBV7-9 and TRBJ2-3; the D is unclear. Trimming removed 2 bases from V and 6 bases from J, with 12 bases in between. The germline gives CDR1 SEHNR, CDR2 FQNEAQ (reference sequence). This CDR3 has 14 residues. CDR3 region: CASSLPTAADTQYF. CDR3 coding DNA: TGTGCCAGCAGCTTACCGACGGCCGCGGATACGCAGTATTTT.

The chain recombines TRBV9 with TRBJ2-2; maybe TRBD2 (6 bases). Per germline, CDR1 SGDLS and CDR2 YYNGEE. The CDR3 contains 16 residues. Between the trimmed V and J ends, which lost 4 bases and 4 bases, there was a span of 17 bases. CDR3: CASSPLPGVGTGELFF. The CDR3 coding sequence is TGTGCCAGCAGCCCCCTCCCGGGAGTAGGCACCGGGGAGCTGTTTTTT.

The chain joins TRBV4-1 to TRBJ2-5, with a tentative D call TRBD1 (6 bases). Trimming removed 3 bases from V and 1 base from J, with 9 bases in between. The CDR3 has 14 amino acids. CDR1 MGHRA and CDR2 YSYEKL come from the germline V gene. CDR3 sequence reads: CASSHTGIQETQYF. The CDR3 nucleotides are TGCGCCAGCAGCCATACAGGGATCCAAGAGACCCAGTACTTC.

This sequence joins TRBV6-1 and TRBJ2-7, with D perhaps matching TRBD1 (5 bases). Germline V gene data show CDR1 as MNHNS and CDR2 as SASEGT. The germline V and J ends were trimmed by 3 bases and 5 bases, with 14 bases remaining between them. This CDR3 is 14 amino acids long. The CDR3 DNA sequence: TGTGCCAGCAGTGATTTTTTAGGGGCGAACGAGCAGTACTTC. This codes for CASSDFLGANEQYF.

This clonotype has a handful of counts. V is TRBV7-8 and J is TRBJ2-1, with 8 bases identical to TRBD2. The germline V gene has CDR1 SGHVS and CDR2 FQNEAQ. With V trimmed by 4 bases and J by 1 base, 6 bases remained unmatched. This CDR3 spans 16 amino acids. CDR3 in amino acids: CASSSPLAGSYNEQFF. CDR3 bases: TGTGCCAGCAGCTCCCCCCTAGCGGGTTCCTACAATGAGCAGTTCTTC.

This clonotype turned up a few times. This chain links TRBV12-3 or TRBV12-4 with TRBJ2-7; TRBD1 matches at 8 bases. This CDR3 spans 15 amino acids. V shed 5 bases and J 3 bases; nucleotides not matched to a gene: 9. In DNA, the CDR3 is TGTGCCAGCAGTCTCAACAGGGGGATGGTCTACGAGCAGTACTTC. It codes for CASSLNRGMVYEQYF.